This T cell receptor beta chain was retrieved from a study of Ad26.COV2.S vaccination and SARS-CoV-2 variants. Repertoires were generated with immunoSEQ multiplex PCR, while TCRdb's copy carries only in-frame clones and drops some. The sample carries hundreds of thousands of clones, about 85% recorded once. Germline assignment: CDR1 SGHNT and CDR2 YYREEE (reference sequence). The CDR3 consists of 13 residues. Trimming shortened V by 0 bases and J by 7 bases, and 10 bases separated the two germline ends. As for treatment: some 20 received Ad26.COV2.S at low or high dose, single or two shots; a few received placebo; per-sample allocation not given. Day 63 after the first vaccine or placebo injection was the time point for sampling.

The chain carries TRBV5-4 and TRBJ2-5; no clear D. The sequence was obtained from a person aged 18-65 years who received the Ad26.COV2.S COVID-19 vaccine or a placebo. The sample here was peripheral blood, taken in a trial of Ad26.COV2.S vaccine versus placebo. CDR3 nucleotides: TGTGCCAGCAGCTTGGAACCGCCGGGGACCCAGTACTTC. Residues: CASSLEPPGTQYF.